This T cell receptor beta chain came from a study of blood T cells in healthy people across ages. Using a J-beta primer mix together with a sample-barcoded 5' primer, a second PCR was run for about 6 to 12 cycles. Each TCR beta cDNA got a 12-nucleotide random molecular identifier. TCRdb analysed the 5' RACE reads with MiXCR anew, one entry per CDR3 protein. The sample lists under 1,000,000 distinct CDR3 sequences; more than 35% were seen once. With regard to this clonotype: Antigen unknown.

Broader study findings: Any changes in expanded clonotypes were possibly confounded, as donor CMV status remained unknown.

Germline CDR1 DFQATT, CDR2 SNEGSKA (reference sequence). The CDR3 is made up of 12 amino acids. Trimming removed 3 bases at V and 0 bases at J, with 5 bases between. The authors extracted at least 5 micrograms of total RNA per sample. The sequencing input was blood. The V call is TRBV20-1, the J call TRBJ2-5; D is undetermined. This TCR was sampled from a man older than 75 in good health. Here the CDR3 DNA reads TGCAGTGCTAGTTCAGACCAAGAGACCCAGTACTTC. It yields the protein CSASSDQETQYF.